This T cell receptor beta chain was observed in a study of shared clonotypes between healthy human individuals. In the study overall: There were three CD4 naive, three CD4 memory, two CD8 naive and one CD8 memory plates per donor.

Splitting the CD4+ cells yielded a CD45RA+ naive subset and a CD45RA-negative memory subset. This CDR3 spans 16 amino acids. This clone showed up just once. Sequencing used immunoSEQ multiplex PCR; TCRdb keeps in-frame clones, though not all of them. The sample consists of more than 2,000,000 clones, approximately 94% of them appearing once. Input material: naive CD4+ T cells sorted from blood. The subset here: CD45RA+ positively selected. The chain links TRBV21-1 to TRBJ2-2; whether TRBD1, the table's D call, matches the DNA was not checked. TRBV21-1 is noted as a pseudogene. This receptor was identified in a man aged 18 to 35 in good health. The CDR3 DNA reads TGTGCCAGCAGACGTCCCAGGGTGACGTACACCGGGGAGCTGTTTTTT. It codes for CASRRPRVTYTGELFF.